One sample yielded the 19 T cell receptor beta chains listed below, sequenced in a study of T cells in Graves' hyperthyroidism and ophthalmopathy (dated by TCRdb to about 2019). Library preparation was by multiplex PCR. TCRdb shows the sequencer as Illumina HiSeq 2000. Amplification of TCR beta CDR3 regions was carried out from RNA transcripts. For the first round of RT-PCR on the TCR CDR3, the HTBI primer set was used together with the Qiagen OneStep RT-PCR kit. TCRdb took the public reads, trimmed them with fastp at Q25, ran MiXCR for clone calling and kept in-frame beta chains. CDR3 protein duplicates are merged, each entry listing the most common genes and DNA. The sample includes around 500,000 distinct CDR3 sequences, with 14% observed a single time. The ten top clones hold around 14% of the sample. Sequences were obtained from blood. These receptor sequences come from a woman aged 35 to 49 with Graves' hyperthyroidism.

This clonotype has ten or more counts. This chain links TRBV28 with TRBJ1-5; the D is unclear. This CDR3 comprises 12 residues. Per the germline V gene, CDR1 is MDHEN and CDR2 is SYDVKM. Trimming took 5 bases from V and 0 from J, leaving 2 bases between them. CDR3 amino acids: CASSVSNQPQHF. The CDR3 region has the DNA TGTGCCAGCAGTGTTAGCAATCAGCCCCAGCATTTT.

The sample holds a few counts of this clonotype. The rearrangement joins TRBV5-1 to TRBJ1-2; TRBD1 agrees at 10 bases. V gave up 2 bases and J gave up 1 base; unmatched junction bases: 5. Germline V CDR1 and CDR2: SGHRS, YFSETQ. The CDR3 is 16 residues long. The CDR3 is CASSLRGTGDNYGYTF. The CDR3 DNA is TGCGCCAGCAGCTTACGAGGGACAGGGGATAACTATGGCTACACCTTC.

This clonotype was seen at least ten times. The rearrangement uses TRBV6-1 and TRBJ1-1; D unresolved. V lost 7 bases, J lost 1 base, and 10 bases lay in between. Germline CDR1 is MNHNS and CDR2 is SASEGT. The CDR3 loop spans 13 amino acids. The CDR3 nucleotides read TGTGCCAGCACAACCGCTTCGAACACTGAAGCTTTCTTT. This codes for CASTTASNTEAFF.

This chain joins TRBV3-1 and TRBJ2-2, with a possible D match to TRBD2 (5 bases). The ends were cut back, 1 base at V and 7 bases at J, with 13 bases in the middle. There are 15 residues in the CDR3. Germline CDR1 is LGHDT and CDR2 is YNNKEL (reference sequence). CDR3: CASSQVSGVGGELFF. The DNA of the CDR3 is TGTGCCAGCAGCCAAGTGTCCGGGGTGGGCGGGGAGCTGTTTTTT.

Many counts were recorded for this clonotype. The genes are TRBV6-2 or TRBV6-3 and TRBJ1-4, with 7 bases matching TRBD1. The CDR3 totals 16 residues. The V segment lost 5 bases and the J segment 5 bases; nucleotides outside the gene matches: 11. CDR1 and CDR2 from the germline V gene are MNHEY and SVGEGT. CDR3 amino acids: CASSDPTGVSNEKLFF. The DNA of the CDR3 is TGTGCCAGCAGTGATCCAACAGGGGTCTCCAATGAAAAACTGTTTTTT.

This clonotype was detected many times. This chain joins TRBV12-3 or TRBV12-4 and TRBJ2-1; D is possibly TRBD2 (5 bases). This CDR3 has 18 amino acids. V was clipped by 2 bases and J by 0 bases, with 17 bases between them. The CDR3 is CASSLWLRAVSSYNEQFF. The CDR3 DNA sequence: TGTGCCAGCAGTTTATGGCTAAGAGCGGTAAGCTCCTACAATGAGCAGTTCTTC.

This clonotype appeared a few times. The rearrangement joins TRBV30 to TRBJ1-1; 7 bases are a match to TRBD1. The V segment lost 5 bases and the J segment 3 bases; nucleotides outside the gene matches: 0. This CDR3 is built from 11 residues. The germline V gene has CDR1 GTSNPN and CDR2 SVGIG (reference sequence). CDR3 coding DNA: TGTGCCTGGGGGACAGACACTGAAGCTTTCTTT. Its protein product is CAWGTDTEAFF.

This clonotype appeared many times. The chain employs TRBV3-1 and TRBJ2-7, with 7 nucleotides matching TRBD2. Germline V lookup: CDR1 LGHDT, CDR2 YNNKEL (reference sequence). The CDR3 totals 15 residues. Trimming took 4 bases from V and 0 from J; bases not matched to a gene: 6. CDR3 protein: CASSPGGMSSYEQYF. CDR3 nucleotide sequence: TGTGCCAGCAGCCCCGGGGGGATGTCCTCCTACGAGCAGTACTTC.

In the case of this clonotype: This may be a read error: a much more frequent sequence differs by one nucleotide. The gene calls are TRBV7-9 and TRBJ1-1; D gene unclear. The CDR3 runs to 14 residues. CDR1 is SEHNR and CDR2 is FQNEAQ in the germline V gene (reference sequence). With 5 bases removed from V and 6 bases from J, the gap between germline ends came to 16 bases. The chain's CDR3 is CASSLTTRNAEAFF. The DNA of the CDR3 is TGTGCCAGCAGCCTAACGACCAGAAACGCTGAAGCTTTCTTT.

Many counts were recorded for this clonotype. The V call is TRBV9, the J call TRBJ2-1, with TRBD1 as a possible D gene (6 bases). Germline CDR1 SGDLS, CDR2 YYNGEE. The CDR3 consists of 17 residues. Trimming removed 0 bases at V and 2 bases at J, with 15 bases between. The CDR3 loop reads CASSVVDRITTYNEQFF. DNA of the CDR3: TGTGCCAGCAGCGTAGTAGACAGGATCACGACCTACAATGAGCAGTTCTTC.

The V call is TRBV7-9, the J call TRBJ2-2; tentatively, D is TRBD1 (5 bases). The V gene lost 2 bases and the J gene lost 6 bases, with 10 bases spanning the gap. This CDR3 comprises 14 residues. Germline CDR1 reads SEHNR; CDR2 reads FQNEAQ (reference sequence). The CDR3 nucleotides are TGTGCCAGCAGCTTACAGGGTCACTCCGGGGAGCTGTTTTTT. Its translation: CASSLQGHSGELFF. Full variable domain (remainder filled in from reference TRBV7-9 and TRBJ2-2): DTGVSQNPRHKITKRGQNVTFRCDPISEHNRLYWYRQTLGQGPEFLTYFQNEAQLEKSRLLSDRFSAERPKGSFSTLEIQRTEQGDSAMYLCASSLQGHSGELFFGEGSRLTVL.

This rearrangement joins TRBV5-6 to TRBJ2-2, with a weak D call TRBD2 (6 bases). The V end was cut by 3 bases, the J end by 8 bases, with 14 bases between. Germline-derived CDR1 and CDR2 are SGHDT and YYEEEE. The CDR3 covers 14 residues. The CDR3 protein is CASSSGAGLGELFF. CDR3 bases: TGTGCCAGCAGCTCTGGCGCGGGGCTTGGGGAGCTGTTTTTT.

This clonotype was detected many times. This sequence joins TRBV7-2 and TRBJ1-1, with D uncertain. The CDR3 loop spans 11 amino acids. Germline V lookup: CDR1 SGHTA, CDR2 FQGNSA. Trimming left V 6 bases short and J 11 bases short, with 13 bases between. The CDR3 coding sequence is TGTGCCAGCAGTCAGAGGTTTGGCGCTTTCTTT. Translating it yields CASSQRFGAFF.

V is TRBV5-1 and J is TRBJ1-1; D uncertain. Per germline, CDR1 SGHRS and CDR2 YFSETQ. The CDR3 extends over 15 amino acids. Deletions cut 8 bases from V and 4 bases from J, with 21 bases between. The CDR3 DNA sequence: TGCGCCAGTCATCCAACCTCGGGGTGGAGCACTGAAGCTTTCTTT. Protein product: CASHPTSGWSTEAFF.

This clonotype was recorded a few times. The V call is TRBV20-1, the J call TRBJ1-1, with a tentative D call TRBD1 (5 bases). The CDR3 spans 15 residues. Germline V gene sequence: CDR1 DFQATT, CDR2 SNEGSKA (reference sequence). CDR3 loop: CSPVGGGGVGTEAFF. The CDR3 region has the DNA TGCAGCCCCGTCGGTGGGGGGGGAGTTGGCACTGAAGCTTTCTTT.

This clonotype has ten or more counts. The chain couples TRBV7-2 to TRBJ2-7, with D perhaps matching TRBD1 (5 bases). The length of the CDR3 is 16 residues. Germline V gene sequence: CDR1 SGHTA, CDR2 FQGNSA. V was shortened by 2 bases and J by 2 bases, with 16 bases between the two germline ends. CDR3 sequence reads: CASSLSGFGQPYEQYF. CDR3 DNA: TGTGCCAGCAGCTTATCTGGATTTGGACAACCCTACGAGCAGTACTTC.

This clonotype has more than one count but fewer than ten. The J gene is TRBJ1-4, the V gene TRBV27; D remains unclear. The germline V gene encodes CDR1 MNHEY and CDR2 SMNVEV (reference sequence). V was shortened by 6 bases and J by 0 bases, with 8 bases between the two germline ends. This CDR3 comprises 14 residues. CDR3 sequence (DNA): TGTGCCAGCAGGGCAGCTGCAACTAATGAAAAACTGTTTTTT. Its protein product is CASRAAATNEKLFF. Looking up the rest from reference TRBV27 and TRBJ1-4 gives the full variable domain: EAQVTQNPRYLITVTGKKLTVTCSQNMNHEYMSWYRQDPGLGLRQIYYSMNVEVTDKGDVPEGYKVSRKEKRNFPLILESPSPNQTSLYFCASRAAATNEKLFFGSGTQLSVL.

This clonotype has a handful of counts. The chain joins TRBV6-1 to TRBJ1-5, with unresolved D. Trimming took off 2 bases at V and 0 bases at J, with 8 bases between the two ends. This CDR3 comprises 15 residues. Germline CDR1 is MNHNS and CDR2 is SASEGT. For the CDR3, the DNA is TGTGCCAGCAGTGAATCTTCAGGTAGCAATCAGCCCCAGCATTTT. Protein sequence: CASSESSGSNQPQHF.

The table lists this clonotype with many counts. One end of the junction is discordant with germline, which a read error may explain. CDR3 coding DNA: TGTGCCAGTTCACCGGGCCTAGATGAGACCCAGTACTTC. Residues: CASSPGLDETQYF. The V call is TRBV18, the J call TRBJ2-5; no reliable D call. The CDR3 length is 13 residues. Germline V lookup: CDR1 KGHSH, CDR2 LQKENI.